The present T cell receptor beta chain was sequenced within a study of cytomegalovirus exposure and HLA in healthy donors. Germline-derived CDR1 and CDR2 are SEHNR and FQNEAQ (reference sequence). The CDR3 totals 14 residues. V was trimmed by 5 bases and J by 5 bases, leaving 16 bases between them. The study ran its PCR with 60 Vbeta and 13 Jbeta primers. Only in-frame clones appear in the TCRdb table, and some are missing; sequencing was by immunoSEQ multiplex PCR. Found here are some 120,000 clones, around 85% of them singletons; the top ten hold about 6.7%. Study-level findings and limits: Some V segments could not be told apart, so they were left out, TRBV6-2 and TRBV6-3 among them. Sequence variants that were highly shared formed a cluster that was likely a sequencing artifact. While the bulk of TCR sequences proved rare, some public TCRs turned up in many donors. The study carried out a later analysis of TCR beta sequences. It associated approximately 15,000 of them with specific HLA alleles at a false discovery rate of 0.05.

Comment on this clone: The antigen remains undetermined.

The receptor was isolated from a woman younger than 45 in good health and CMV-seropositive. Sequencing was performed on PBMCs. The chain combines TRBV7-9 with TRBJ2-7, with a possible D match to TRBD1 (5 bases). The CDR3 nucleotides are TGTGCCAGCAGCACACAGGTAGGGCCTGACGAGCAGTACTTC. Translation gives CASSTQVGPDEQYF.